What follows are 2 T cell receptor beta chains derived from one specimen sequenced in a study of response to subunit inactivated influenza vaccine. TCRdb analysed the RT-PCR reads with MiXCR anew, one entry per CDR3 protein. The repertoire has a few hundred thousand distinct CDR3 sequences, about 14% of them found once; the top ten carry approximately 10%. Sequencing used PBMCs from blood, obtained 11 to 12 days after vaccination. These receptors originate from a man in his forties or fifties who received an inactivated influenza vaccine.

This clonotype was detected only a few times. The chain has TRBV11-2 and TRBJ2-3, with 12 bases aligning to TRBD2. The CDR3 runs to 15 residues. V was clipped by 8 bases and J by 6 bases; unmatched bases: 9. Per germline, CDR1 SGHAT and CDR2 FQNNGV. The CDR3 DNA sequence: TGTGCCAGCGTCCAACTAGCGGGAGGAGGGGATACGCAGTATTTT. It is translated as CASVQLAGGGDTQYF.

This clonotype was observed a handful of times. The chain joins TRBV7-2 to TRBJ1-1; no clear D gene. Germline V gives CDR1 SGHTA, CDR2 FQGNSA. Trimming stripped 1 base from V and 1 base from J, with 10 bases between. CDR3 length: 15 amino acids. This CDR3 reads CASSLVKAGNTEAFF. The CDR3 DNA reads TGTGCCAGCAGCTTAGTCAAGGCAGGGAACACTGAAGCTTTCTTT.